Each of the 31 T cell receptor beta chains below was sequenced from the same sample in a study of blood T cell repertoires in COVID-19. Using immunoSEQ multiplex PCR, the repertoire was profiled, and TCRdb retains in-frame clones only, with some absent. The data contain 100,000 to 150,000 clones, 84% of them singletons. Sample: PBMCs or T cells enriched from blood (not recorded which). The source of these receptors is a middle-aged man with acute COVID-19.

The chain employs TRBV3-1 (or the pseudogene TRBV3-2) and TRBJ2-5; weak D call: TRBD2 (5 bases). Trimming pared 1 base from V and 5 bases from J, leaving 14 bases between. The CDR3 runs to 15 residues. CDR1 is LGHDT and CDR2 is YNNKEL in the germline V gene (reference sequence). DNA of the CDR3: TGTGCCAGCAGCCAAGTCTCTGGGAGACTGGAGACCCAGTACTTC. It is translated as CASSQVSGRLETQYF.

The CDR3 DNA sequence: TGTGCCAGCAGAATCTCCGTCTCTGGAAACACCATATATTTT. Its translation: CASRISVSGNTIYF. The chain recombines TRBV28 with TRBJ1-3, with D uncertain. The V gene's germline CDR1 is MDHEN and CDR2 SYDVKM. The CDR3 is 14 amino acids. V lost 6 bases and J 0 bases, leaving 9 bases between the germline ends.

The chain couples TRBV28 to TRBJ1-5; D perhaps matches TRBD1 (6 bases). CDR1 is MDHEN and CDR2 is SYDVKM in the germline V gene. The CDR3 loop spans 17 amino acids. V was clipped by 6 bases and J by 0 bases, with 18 bases between them. As DNA, the CDR3 is TGTGCCAGCAGCCCCGCCCCCGGGACACTTAGCAATCAGCCCCAGCATTTT. It encodes CASSPAPGTLSNQPQHF.

The CDR3 DNA reads TGTGCCAGCAGCCGAACCGGGTCACTCTACGAGCAGTACTTC. This codes for CASSRTGSLYEQYF. The chain combines TRBV11-2 with TRBJ2-7, with D unresolved. Trimming stripped 5 bases from V and 3 bases from J, with 14 bases between. Germline CDR1 reads SGHAT; CDR2 reads FQNNGV. The CDR3 runs to 14 residues.

The V gene is TRBV27, the J gene TRBJ2-7; TRBD2 is a possible D gene (5 bases). The ends were cut back, 1 base at V and 5 bases at J, with 9 bases in the middle. This CDR3 has 13 amino acids. From germline, CDR1 is MNHEY and CDR2 SMNVEV (reference sequence). The CDR3 region has the DNA TGTGCCAGCAGTTTATATCGGGGAAACGAGCAGTACTTC. Residues: CASSLYRGNEQYF.

J is TRBJ1-5 and V is TRBV19; D gene uncertain. This CDR3 is built from 13 residues. Trimming left V 4 bases short and J 4 bases short, with 8 bases between. The germline V gene has CDR1 LNHDA and CDR2 SQIVND (reference sequence). The CDR3 loop is CASSTQRNQPQHF. DNA of the CDR3: TGTGCCAGTAGTACGCAGAGGAATCAGCCCCAGCATTTT.

This chain links TRBV9 with TRBJ2-5, with 8 nucleotides matching TRBD2. J lost 4 bases, V lost 0 bases, and 5 bases had no gene match. Germline CDR1 SGDLS, CDR2 YYNGEE. The CDR3 has 15 residues. CDR3 nucleotide sequence: TGTGCCAGCAGCGTAGGGCCCCTAGCGGGAGAGACCCAGTACTTC. Translating gives CASSVGPLAGETQYF.

J is TRBJ1-5 and V is TRBV2, with TRBD1 matching over 8 bases. The ends lost 8 bases at V and 2 bases at J; junction bases unmatched: 8. The CDR3 consists of 15 residues. Per the germline V gene, CDR1 is SNHLY and CDR2 is FYNNEI. CDR3 sequence (DNA): TGTGCCAGCGATAATGGACAGGGCGGCAATCAGCCCCAGCATTTT. Translation: CASDNGQGGNQPQHF. Filled out from reference TRBV2 and TRBJ1-5, the complete variable domain reads EPEVTQTPSHQVTQMGQEVILRCVPISNHLYFYWYRQILGQKVEFLVSFYNNEISEKSEIFDDQFSVERPDGSNFTLKIRSTKLEDSAMYFCASDNGQGGNQPQHFGDGTRLSIL.

The CDR3 DNA is TGTGCCTGCCGGGACAGCGAAATTTATGGCTACACCTTC. Its translation: CACRDSEIYGYTF. This rearrangement joins TRBV30 to TRBJ1-2; 7 nucleotides agree with TRBD1. Germline loops: CDR1 GTSNPN, CDR2 SVGIG (reference sequence). The CDR3 is made up of 13 amino acids. V was pared by 6 bases and J by 5 bases, with 9 bases of the junction left unmatched.

V and J are TRBV2 and TRBJ2-3; a possible D gene is TRBD2 (6 bases). CDR3 length equals 13 residues. The germline V gene encodes CDR1 SNHLY and CDR2 FYNNEI. With 4 bases removed from V and 2 bases from J, the gap between germline ends came to 7 bases. The CDR3 reads CASSGGLTDTQYF. CDR3 nucleotides: TGTGCCAGCAGTGGGGGACTCACAGATACGCAGTATTTT. Full variable domain (missing parts from reference TRBV2 and TRBJ2-3): EPEVTQTPSHQVTQMGQEVILRCVPISNHLYFYWYRQILGQKVEFLVSFYNNEISEKSEIFDDQFSVERPDGSNFTLKIRSTKLEDSAMYFCASSGGLTDTQYFGPGTRLTVL.

The V call is TRBV15, the J call TRBJ2-1, with TRBD2 matching over 15 bases. Germline V gives CDR1 LNHNV, CDR2 YYDKDF (reference sequence). Losses at the gene ends were 0 bases for V and 7 bases for J; bases not matched to a gene: 7. The CDR3 is made up of 18 amino acids. CDR3 sequence: CATSRDPPGTSGRNEQFF. The CDR3 nucleotides read TGTGCCACCAGCAGAGATCCTCCCGGGACTAGCGGGAGGAATGAGCAGTTCTTC.

In its sample, this clone was seen a few times. The chain employs TRBV27 and TRBJ2-3, with 10 bases fitting TRBD2. The CDR3 length is 17 residues. V trimming: 5 bases; J trimming: 0 bases; junction bases outside the gene matches: 8. Germline assignment: CDR1 MNHEY and CDR2 SMNVEV (reference sequence). CDR3 DNA: TGTGCCAGCAGTCCCCCACGGACTAGCGGTAGCACAGATACGCAGTATTTT. Translation: CASSPPRTSGSTDTQYF.

The V gene is TRBV5-1, the J gene TRBJ2-3, with 8 bases fitting TRBD2. V trimming: 0 bases; J trimming: 4 bases; junction bases outside the gene matches: 4. Germline CDR1 and CDR2: SGHRS and YFSETQ. This CDR3 comprises 15 residues. The CDR3, as DNA: TGCGCCAGCAGCTTGGGCGGACTAGCAGCAGATACGCAGTATTTT. Amino acids: CASSLGGLAADTQYF.

J is TRBJ2-6 and V is TRBV19; 9 positions match TRBD1. Germline V gene data show CDR1 as LNHDA and CDR2 as SQIVND (reference sequence). CDR3 size: 17 residues. The V gene end was trimmed by 3 bases and the J gene end by 0 bases; junction bases not matched to a gene: 3. CDR3 residues: CASSIGTGYSGANVLTF. The CDR3 DNA reads TGTGCCAGTAGTATCGGGACAGGGTACTCTGGGGCCAACGTCCTGACTTTC.

This clone was counted only a few times. This chain connects TRBV18 to TRBJ1-4, with 7 bases lining up with TRBD1. CDR3 size: 15 residues. Per the germline V gene, CDR1 is KGHSH and CDR2 is LQKENI. With V trimmed by 1 base and J by 8 bases, 7 bases remained unmatched. The CDR3 loop reads CASSPLRDSKEKLFF. CDR3 sequence (DNA): TGTGCCAGCTCACCACTCCGGGACAGTAAAGAAAAACTGTTTTTT. Variable domain in full (rest from reference TRBV18 and TRBJ1-4): NAGVMQNPRHLVRRRGQEARLRCSPMKGHSHVYWYRQLPEEGLKFMVYLQKENIIDESGMPKERFSAEFPKEGPSILRIQQVVRGDSAAYFCASSPLRDSKEKLFFGSGTQLSVL.

The gene calls are TRBV24-1 and TRBJ2-1, with D perhaps TRBD2 (7 bases). Trimming shortened V by 4 bases and J by 0 bases, and 18 bases separated the two germline ends. This CDR3 is 18 amino acids long. Looked up from germline, CDR1 is KGHDR and CDR2 is SFDVKD. The CDR3 sequence is CATSEGGGNGASYNEQFF. The CDR3 nucleotides are TGTGCCACCAGTGAGGGAGGGGGGAATGGGGCCTCCTACAATGAGCAGTTCTTC.

This clone was seen only a few times. The rearrangement links TRBV3-1 (or the pseudogene TRBV3-2) to TRBJ1-6; 8 bases are a match to TRBD1. This CDR3 has 15 amino acids. Unmatched junction bases numbered 8, after V lost 3 bases and J lost 10 bases. Germline CDR1 reads LGHDT; CDR2 reads YNNKEL (reference sequence). The CDR3 sequence: CASSQSGQGGSPLHF. Here the CDR3 DNA reads TGTGCCAGCAGCCAGTCTGGACAGGGTGGGTCACCCCTCCACTTT.

This chain connects TRBV5-4 to TRBJ2-7; D is undetermined. The ends were cut back, 2 bases at V and 2 bases at J, with 5 bases in the middle. Germline V gene sequence: CDR1 SGHNT, CDR2 YYREEE (reference sequence). The length of the CDR3 is 12 residues. In nucleotides, the CDR3 is TGTGCCAGCAGCTTACTACCCTACGAGCAGTACTTC. It specifies CASSLLPYEQYF.

The chain joins TRBV29-1 to TRBJ2-1, with a possible D match to TRBD1 (6 bases). This CDR3 has 16 residues. With 0 bases removed from V and 7 bases from J, the gap between germline ends came to 19 bases. Looked up from germline, CDR1 is SQVTM and CDR2 is ANQGSEA. CDR3 DNA: TGCAGCGTTGAAGATCGGGCCCACAGGGAGAGTAATGAGCAGTTCTTC. It is translated as CSVEDRAHRESNEQFF.

The chain employs TRBV9 and TRBJ2-1; 11 nucleotides line up with TRBD2. The CDR3 has 15 residues. Per germline, CDR1 SGDLS and CDR2 YYNGEE. V shed 2 bases and J 6 bases; nucleotides not matched to a gene: 4. CDR3 coding DNA: TGTGCCAGCAGCGTTAGCGGGGGGGCTGGCAATGAGCAGTTCTTC. Its translation: CASSVSGGAGNEQFF.

This chain links TRBV3-1 (or the pseudogene TRBV3-2) with TRBJ2-7, with D possibly being TRBD2 (5 bases). The germline V gene has CDR1 LGHDT and CDR2 YNNKEL (reference sequence). The CDR3 covers 15 residues. V lost 4 bases and J 4 bases, leaving 17 bases between the germline ends. The CDR3 DNA is TGTGCCAGCAGCCTGGATCCTAGCTCGGGGTACGAGCAGTACTTC. Its protein product is CASSLDPSSGYEQYF.

This sequence joins TRBV5-1 and TRBJ2-2; maybe TRBD1 (5 bases). The V gene's germline CDR1 is SGHRS and CDR2 YFSETQ. The CDR3 extends over 13 amino acids. The V end was cut by 4 bases, the J end by 5 bases, with 9 bases between. CDR3 loop: CASSIRETGELFF. CDR3 DNA sequence: TGCGCCAGCAGCATCAGGGAAACCGGGGAGCTGTTTTTT.

The chain carries TRBV19 and TRBJ1-2; 7 bases map to TRBD1. The germline V gene encodes CDR1 LNHDA and CDR2 SQIVND (reference sequence). V shed 5 bases, J shed 0 bases, and the junction held 6 bases outside the gene matches. The length of the CDR3 is 15 residues. CDR3 loop: CASSLGQATNYGYTF. CDR3 coding DNA: TGTGCCAGTAGTCTTGGACAGGCCACTAACTATGGCTACACCTTC.

This chain uses TRBV18 with TRBJ1-1, with a weak D call TRBD1 (6 bases). The CDR3 is 14 amino acids. Trimming removed 9 bases at V and 4 bases at J, with 18 bases between. Germline V lookup: CDR1 KGHSH, CDR2 LQKENI. CDR3 bases: TGTGCCAGTTCCTGGGGGCGCGGAGGCACTGAAGCTTTCTTT. Protein sequence: CASSWGRGGTEAFF.

A single count supports this clone. This sequence joins TRBV10-1 and TRBJ2-1; 10 bases are shared with TRBD2. The junction had 8 bases not matched to a gene; V was cut back by 5 bases and J by 13 bases. Per germline, CDR1 WNHNN and CDR2 SYGVQD (reference sequence). CDR3 length: 13 residues. The CDR3 spells CASSPGTSVPQFF. CDR3 DNA sequence: TGCGCCAGCAGTCCTGGGACTAGCGTACCTCAGTTCTTC.

This clone has just a few counts. The rearrangement joins TRBV6-6 to TRBJ1-2; weak D call: TRBD1 (6 bases). This CDR3 comprises 18 residues. The germline gives CDR1 MNHNY, CDR2 SVGAGI (reference sequence). V dropped 5 bases and J dropped 8 bases, with 30 bases sitting between them. In DNA form, the CDR3 reads TGTGCCAGCAGTCTTACACCTCCGGGACCGGGACACACCGAAGGCTACACCTTC. Amino acids: CASSLTPPGPGHTEGYTF.

V gene TRBV7-2 combines with J gene TRBJ2-5; no firm D call. Germline lookup yields CDR1 SGHTA and CDR2 FQGNSA. V was cut by 2 bases and J by 0 bases, with 7 bases left in between. The CDR3 is 14 residues long. CDR3 bases: TGTGCCAGCAGCTTAATGAGCAACCAAGAGACCCAGTACTTC. Amino acid sequence: CASSLMSNQETQYF.

The chain recombines TRBV5-1 with TRBJ2-1, with D possibly matching TRBD1 (5 bases). The ends were cut back, 4 bases at V and 9 bases at J, with 8 bases in the middle. The CDR3 extends over 11 amino acids. Germline assignment: CDR1 SGHRS and CDR2 YFSETQ. This CDR3 is CASSGRGEQFF. The CDR3 DNA reads TGCGCCAGCAGCGGAAGGGGTGAGCAGTTCTTC.

The genes are TRBV5-6 and TRBJ1-4, with 12 bases that match TRBD1. Germline CDR1 reads SGHDT; CDR2 reads YYEEEE. Trimming took 4 bases from V and 7 from J; bases not matched to a gene: 8. The CDR3 is 16 residues long. CDR3 sequence: CASSRGQGANGEKLFF. The CDR3 DNA follows: TGTGCCAGCAGCAGGGGACAGGGGGCAAATGGTGAAAAACTGTTTTTT.

The rearrangement uses TRBV7-2 and TRBJ2-1, with 7 nucleotides matching TRBD2. The CDR3 contains 15 residues. Germline CDR1 reads SGHTA; CDR2 reads FQGNSA. V was pared by 6 bases and J by 1 base, with 6 bases of the junction left unmatched. CDR3 in amino acids: CASSPGAGSYNEQFF. The CDR3 region has the DNA TGTGCCAGCAGTCCAGGAGCGGGATCCTACAATGAGCAGTTCTTC.

This chain uses TRBV5-4 with TRBJ2-7; 9 nucleotides agree with TRBD1. With V trimmed by 2 bases and J by 0 bases, 3 bases remained unmatched. This CDR3 spans 15 amino acids. Germline-derived CDR1 and CDR2 are SGHNT and YYREEE (reference sequence). As DNA, the CDR3 is TGTGCCAGCAGCTTCGGACAGGGGAGCTCCTACGAGCAGTACTTC. Translated, it gives CASSFGQGSSYEQYF.